Following are 17 T cell receptor beta chains from one sample sequenced in a study of blood T cell repertoires in COVID-19. Using immunoSEQ multiplex PCR, the repertoire was profiled, and TCRdb retains in-frame clones only, with some absent. The sample contains roughly 100,000 clones, around 87% of which appear only once. Input material: peripheral blood. The source is a man aged 50-60 years with acute or convalescent COVID-19.

This chain uses TRBV5-1 with TRBJ2-1; D is ambiguous. V shed 0 bases and J shed 5 bases, with 12 bases lying between them. The CDR3 loop spans 15 amino acids. CDR1 is SGHRS, CDR2 YFSETQ, per germline. The CDR3, as DNA: TGCGCCAGCAGCTTGGGAGGCCTAGGAAACAATGAGCAGTTCTTC. This sequence encodes CASSLGGLGNNEQFF.

The chain uses TRBV19 and TRBJ1-5; D is ambiguous. Germline V lookup: CDR1 LNHDA, CDR2 SQIVND (reference sequence). CDR3 length: 14 amino acids. The V gene lost 5 bases and the J gene lost 5 bases, with 13 bases spanning the gap. CDR3 nucleotide sequence: TGTGCCAGTAGTGGCCGGGTAAAGGATCAGCCCCAGCATTTT. Translated: CASSGRVKDQPQHF.

The chain has TRBV9 and TRBJ2-1, with 9 bases that match TRBD2. J was trimmed by 6 bases and V by 4 bases; bases with no gene match: 8. This CDR3 region has 15 residues. The germline CDR1 and CDR2 sequences are SGDLS and YYNGEE. The CDR3 bases are TGTGCCAGCAGCCTTCTTAGCGGGAGTGGCAATGAGCAGTTCTTC. Its translation is CASSLLSGSGNEQFF.

This clone was detected a few times. This chain uses TRBV4-1 with TRBJ1-2; tentatively, D is TRBD1 (5 bases). V lost 4 bases and J 3 bases, leaving 15 bases between the germline ends. The CDR3 totals 15 residues. In germline, CDR1 is MGHRA, CDR2 YSYEKL. The CDR3: CASSPRGGIYYGYTF. CDR3 in DNA: TGCGCCAGCAGCCCCCGTGGGGGGATCTACTATGGCTACACCTTC.

This rearrangement joins TRBV10-2 to TRBJ1-1; D call uncertain. V was clipped by 8 bases and J by 1 base, with 11 bases between them. CDR1 is WSHSY and CDR2 is SAAADI in the germline V gene. This CDR3 contains 13 residues. CDR3 DNA: TGCGCCAGCGGGAGAGGGAAGAACACTGAAGCTTTCTTT. Encoded protein: CASGRGKNTEAFF.

V gene TRBV19 combines with J gene TRBJ2-2, with D uncertain. Trimming cost V 4 bases and J 7 bases, with 4 bases left between them. In germline, CDR1 is LNHDA, CDR2 SQIVND (reference sequence). The length of the CDR3 is 11 residues. The CDR3 is CASSTVGELFF. CDR3 DNA: TGTGCCAGTAGTACGGTCGGGGAGCTGTTTTTT.

The chain recombines TRBV28 with TRBJ2-5, with D tentatively TRBD2 (5 bases). Trimming pared 5 bases from V and 4 bases from J, leaving 14 bases between. The CDR3 has 14 amino acids. CDR1 is MDHEN and CDR2 is SYDVKM in the germline V gene. The CDR3: CASSPPMGAETQYF. The CDR3 DNA reads TGTGCCAGCAGTCCCCCGATGGGAGCAGAGACCCAGTACTTC.

The rearrangement uses TRBV6-1 and TRBJ2-7; TRBD2 matches 7 bases. V trimming: 2 bases; J trimming: 5 bases; junction bases outside the gene matches: 9. CDR1 and CDR2 from the germline V gene are MNHNS and SASEGT. The CDR3 sequence is 15 residues long. CDR3 residues: CASSEFGGSLDEQYF. DNA for the CDR3: TGTGCCAGCAGTGAATTCGGCGGGAGTCTGGACGAGCAGTACTTC.

The chain uses TRBV10-3 and TRBJ2-3; 7 nucleotides match TRBD2. J lost 0 bases, V lost 10 bases, and 10 bases had no gene match. The CDR3 contains 15 residues. Looked up from germline, CDR1 is ENHRY and CDR2 is SYGVKD. The CDR3 region is CASNPLAVSTDTQYF. The CDR3 DNA is TGTGCCAGCAACCCTCTAGCGGTTAGCACAGATACGCAGTATTTT.

This clone was detected only once. The chain couples TRBV5-1 to TRBJ2-7, with 7 nucleotides matching TRBD1. Germline V gene data show CDR1 as SGHRS and CDR2 as YFSETQ. The CDR3 covers 15 residues. V lost 4 bases and J lost 2; bases outside the gene matches: 9. Written as DNA, the CDR3 is TGCGCCAGCAGCATGGGGACAGTTCCCACCTACGAGCAGTACTTC. This encodes CASSMGTVPTYEQYF.

The sample holds a few counts of this clone. The chain recombines TRBV3-1 (or the pseudogene TRBV3-2) with TRBJ2-5; TRBD2 aligns across 7 bases. Germline values: CDR1 LGHDT, CDR2 YNNKEL (reference sequence). The CDR3 runs 16 residues. J lost 1 base, V lost 3 bases, and 8 bases had no gene match. The CDR3 here is CASSQGSSGPQETQYF. The CDR3 nucleotides read TGTGCCAGCAGCCAGGGGTCTAGCGGACCCCAAGAGACCCAGTACTTC.

This clone was observed a single time. The rearrangement uses TRBV24-1 and TRBJ2-7; D is unresolved. In germline, CDR1 is KGHDR, CDR2 SFDVKD. The germline V and J ends were trimmed by 4 bases and 3 bases, with 6 bases remaining between them. The CDR3 is 12 amino acids. The CDR3 spells CATSEGLYEQYF. The CDR3 bases are TGTGCCACCAGTGAGGGCCTCTACGAGCAGTACTTC.

This clone was recorded only once. V usage is TRBV2 and J usage is TRBJ2-1; 8 bases are a match to TRBD2. V gave up 4 bases and J gave up 4 bases; unmatched junction bases: 6. The germline gives CDR1 SNHLY, CDR2 FYNNEI. The CDR3 is 15 residues long. The CDR3 protein is CASSAGASGYNEQFF. The CDR3 DNA sequence: TGTGCCAGCAGTGCCGGGGCTAGCGGGTACAATGAGCAGTTCTTC.

This clone came up a few times. The chain links TRBV5-5 to TRBJ2-1, with 8 bases that match TRBD2. The germline CDR1 and CDR2 sequences are SGHKS and YYEKEE (reference sequence). The CDR3 runs to 15 residues. V was clipped by 0 bases and J by 6 bases; unmatched bases: 5. CDR3 in DNA: TGTGCCAGCAGCTTGGTTCGGGAGGGCAGCAATGAGCAGTTCTTC. It yields the protein CASSLVREGSNEQFF.

The J gene is TRBJ2-1, the V gene TRBV4-1; no reliable D call. Germline V gene data show CDR1 as MGHRA and CDR2 as YSYEKL. The CDR3 spans 14 residues. Deletions cut 3 bases from V and 2 bases from J, with 8 bases between. The DNA for the CDR3 is TGCGCCAGCAGCCAGGCGGAGACCTACAATGAGCAGTTCTTC. This codes for CASSQAETYNEQFF.

This sequence joins TRBV28 and TRBJ2-2; 10 bases map to TRBD2. The CDR3 loop spans 16 amino acids. Germline-derived CDR1 and CDR2 are MDHEN and SYDVKM. V shed 4 bases and J 4 bases; nucleotides not matched to a gene: 6. The DNA of the CDR3 is TGTGCCAGCAGTTACCTCTCTAGCGGGAGCACCGGGGAGCTGTTTTTT. Its translation is CASSYLSSGSTGELFF.

The rearrangement joins TRBV2 to TRBJ1-6; the D is unclear. The CDR3 sequence is 13 residues long. V shed 7 bases and J shed 0 bases, with 4 bases lying between them. CDR1 and CDR2 from the germline V gene are SNHLY and FYNNEI. This CDR3 reads CASTSSYNSPLHF. In DNA form, the CDR3 reads TGTGCCAGCACGAGCTCCTATAATTCACCCCTCCACTTT. Variable domain in full (rest from reference TRBV2 and TRBJ1-6): EPEVTQTPSHQVTQMGQEVILRCVPISNHLYFYWYRQILGQKVEFLVSFYNNEISEKSEIFDDQFSVERPDGSNFTLKIRSTKLEDSAMYFCASTSSYNSPLHFGNGTRLTVT.